This is a list of T cell receptor beta chains from one sample in a study of T cells in Graves' hyperthyroidism and ophthalmopathy. TCRdb redid the calling of the multiplex PCR reads with MiXCR, one entry per CDR3 protein. The table has approximately 300,000 distinct CDR3 sequences, approximately 15% seen once; the top ten hold over 45%. Specimen: blood. The receptor source for this set is a woman aged 55 to 70 with Graves' ophthalmopathy. Both conserved end residues are part of each CDR3. Each record gives: J gene, clone size, V gene, D gene, CDR3 protein, CDR3 DNA. The D gene is left open where the match is weak. Only part of the rows carry a size: once, few, many, or a class if the clone is expanded.

TRBJ2-1 | . | TRBV7-2 | . | CASSQDRRTDEQFF | TGTGCCAGCAGCCAAGATAGGAGGACAGATGAGCAGTTCTTC
TRBJ2-1 | many | TRBV20-1 | . | CSARRGERAGEQFF | TGCAGTGCTAGACGAGGGGAACGAGCGGGTGAGCAGTTCTTC
TRBJ2-7 | many | TRBV6-1 | . | CASRPWGEAYEQYF | TGTGCCAGCAGGCCCTGGGGGGAGGCCTACGAGCAGTACTTC
TRBJ1-1 | few | TRBV9 | . | CASSSQGQANTEAFF | TGTGCCAGCAGTTCCCAGGGGCAAGCGAACACTGAAGCTTTCTTT
TRBJ2-7 | many | TRBV2 | . | CASSGPSRGEQYF | TGTGCCAGCAGTGGACCTAGCAGGGGTGAGCAGTACTTC
TRBJ1-1 | many | TRBV7-9 | TRBD1 | CASSLAGQDSGAFF | TGTGCCAGCAGCTTAGCGGGACAGGATAGTGGGGCTTTCTTT
TRBJ1-5 | many | TRBV24-1 | . | CATSDSTGSNQPQHF | TGTGCCACCAGTGACTCCACAGGGAGCAATCAGCCCCAGCATTTT
TRBJ1-1 | few | TRBV14 | . | CASSHSRGGAFF | TGTGCCAGCAGCCATAGTCGCGGGGGAGCTTTCTTT
TRBJ2-1 | many | TRBV2 | TRBD2 | CASRQRGLAVYNEQFF | TGTGCCAGCAGGCAACGGGGACTAGCGGTTTACAATGAGCAGTTCTTC
TRBJ1-1 | few | TRBV3-1 | . | CASSGEGVIVAFF | TGTGCCAGCAGCGGGGAGGGGGTGATTGTAGCTTTCTTT
TRBJ2-3 | many | TRBV10-3 | . | CAIGRRNTDTQYF | TGTGCCATCGGCAGACGGAATACAGATACGCAGTATTTT
TRBJ2-1 | . | TRBV2 | . | CASSRERGNEQFF | TGTGCCAGCAGTAGGGAGCGCGGAAATGAGCAGTTCTTC
TRBJ1-1 | many | TRBV18 | TRBD1 | CASSPTGGDTEAFF | TGTGCCAGCTCACCGACAGGGGGGGACACTGAAGCTTTCTTT
TRBJ2-7 | . | TRBV4-3 | . | CASSQALRTEQYF | TGCGCCAGCAGCCAAGCCCTTAGAACCGAGCAGTACTTC
TRBJ2-3 | many | TRBV11-2 | . | CASSFSGFLEDTQYF | TGTGCCAGCAGCTTCTCAGGGTTCCTCGAAGATACGCAGTATTTT
TRBJ1-2 | many | TRBV4-1 | . | CASSQESRNNYGYTF | TGCGCCAGCAGCCAAGAAAGTCGGAACAACTATGGCTACACCTTC
TRBJ1-2 | . | TRBV7-9 | . | CASSLGVWGYTF | TGTGCCAGCAGCTTAGGTGTTTGGGGCTACACCTTC
TRBJ1-5 | many | TRBV2 | . | CASRGRRNSNQPQHF | TGTGCCAGCAGGGGACGGAGAAACAGCAATCAGCCCCAGCATTTT
TRBJ1-1 | many | TRBV10-3 | . | CAINDPAMNTEAFF | TGTGCCATCAATGATCCAGCCATGAACACTGAAGCTTTCTTT
TRBJ1-3 | many | TRBV27 | . | CASRLYSHSGNTIYF | TGTGCCAGCAGGCTATATTCCCACTCTGGAAACACCATATATTTT
TRBJ2-7 | many | TRBV28 | TRBD2 | CASKWASGSWEQYF | TGTGCCAGCAAGTGGGCTAGCGGGAGTTGGGAGCAGTACTTC
TRBJ1-5 | many | TRBV3-1 | . | CASSQLNQPQHF | TGTGCCAGCAGCCAATTGAATCAGCCCCAGCATTTT
TRBJ2-5 | . | TRBV2 | . | CASSQDRKGAGGTQYF | TGTGCCAGCAGCCAAGATAGGAAGGGGGCGGGGGGGACCCAGTACTTC
TRBJ2-7 | . | TRBV29-1 | . | CSVWDSYEQYF | TGCAGCGTCTGGGATAGCTACGAGCAGTACTTC
TRBJ2-2 | many | TRBV29-1 | . | CSVEEGIGELFF | TGCAGCGTGGAGGAGGGGATCGGGGAGCTGTTTTTT
TRBJ2-3 | . | TRBV9 | TRBD1 | CASSRDSLSTDTQYF | TGTGCCAGCAGCCGGGACAGCCTTAGCACAGATACGCAGTATTTT
TRBJ1-5 | . | TRBV19 | TRBD1 | CASTPIGGMGQPQHF | TGTGCCAGTACCCCGATAGGGGGCATGGGACAGCCCCAGCATTTT
TRBJ2-1 | many | TRBV20-1 | . | CSAGDLWGYDEQFF | TGCAGTGCCGGGGACTTGTGGGGTTACGATGAGCAGTTCTTC
TRBJ1-2 | . | TRBV25-1 | . | CASSEWRKGEDGYTF | TGTGCCAGCAGTGAATGGAGGAAGGGGGAAGATGGCTACACCTTC
TRBJ2-3 | many | TRBV5-8 | . | CASSFPGGQDTQYF | TGTGCCAGCAGCTTCCCGGGGGGACAAGATACGCAGTATTTT
TRBJ1-1 | few | TRBV9 | . | CASSTRPTVTEAFF | TGTGCCAGCAGCACCCGACCGACAGTCACTGAAGCTTTCTTT
TRBJ1-5 | many | TRBV28 | TRBD1 | CASSLLGTDNQPQHF | TGTGCCAGCAGTTTATTGGGGACAGACAATCAGCCCCAGCATTTT
TRBJ2-1 | few | TRBV5-1 | TRBD2 | CASSLVGGGVQEQFF | TGCGCCAGCAGCTTGGTGGGCGGGGGGGTCCAGGAGCAGTTCTTC
TRBJ2-2 | . | TRBV9 | . | CASSVDPGSGELFF | TGTGCCAGCAGCGTAGACCCCGGGTCGGGGGAGCTGTTTTTT
TRBJ2-7 | many | TRBV6-1 | TRBD2 | CASRGTSEDEQYF | TGTGCCAGCAGGGGGACTAGCGAAGACGAGCAGTACTTC
TRBJ2-3 | many | TRBV7-3 | TRBD2 | CASSLNGGTSKSTDTQYF | TGTGCCAGCAGCTTAAACGGAGGGACTAGCAAAAGCACAGATACGCAGTATTTT
TRBJ1-1 | many | TRBV5-1 | . | CASSVTPRGMNTEAFF | TGCGCCAGCAGCGTAACTCCCAGGGGAATGAACACTGAAGCTTTCTTT
TRBJ2-7 | many | TRBV20-1 | TRBD2 | CSAREGGSHSYEQYF | TGCAGTGCTAGAGAGGGCGGGAGTCACTCCTACGAGCAGTACTTC
TRBJ2-2 | . | TRBV5-1 | . | CASSLPQVNTGELFF | TGCGCCAGCAGCTTGCCACAGGTGAATACCGGGGAGCTGTTTTTT
TRBJ2-7 | many | TRBV7-8 | TRBD2 | CASRGGASGAYEQYF | TGTGCCAGCAGAGGGGGGGCTAGCGGGGCCTACGAGCAGTACTTC
TRBJ2-7 | many | TRBV28 | . | CASGGSHEQYF | TGTGCCAGTGGAGGTTCCCACGAGCAGTACTTC